This TCR beta chain came from a study of cytomegalovirus exposure and HLA in healthy donors. Study-level background: In an earlier analysis, 90 million to 130 million unique TCR beta sequences were found from some 180 million T cells.

Study results and caveats: In the analysis, some V segments, TRBV6-2 and TRBV6-3 included, were excluded as indistinguishable. Researchers reported in a later analysis that a missense DCLRE1C variant was tied to TCR beta V- and J-gene trimming.

Use of 60 Vbeta and 13 Jbeta primers characterized the PCR. Some clones are missing from TCRdb's copy, which holds only in-frame ones; the method was immunoSEQ multiplex PCR. The specimen's table records around 120,000 clones. Unrecorded immune exposure was likely among donors, who were nominally healthy when sampled. CDR1 SGHKS and CDR2 YYEKEE come from the germline V gene (reference sequence). There are 16 residues in the CDR3. V was pared by 0 bases and J by 2 bases, with 14 bases between. About this clone itself: Antigen: not known.

This sequence was found in a man aged 18-30 years in good health and CMV-seronegative. Sequencing was done on a sample of PBMCs. The chain carries TRBV5-5 and TRBJ1-2; tentatively, D is TRBD1 (6 bases). The CDR3 DNA follows: TGTGCCAGCAGCTTGGCATTGGACAGCCTAAACTATGGCTACACCTTC. As protein: CASSLALDSLNYGYTF.